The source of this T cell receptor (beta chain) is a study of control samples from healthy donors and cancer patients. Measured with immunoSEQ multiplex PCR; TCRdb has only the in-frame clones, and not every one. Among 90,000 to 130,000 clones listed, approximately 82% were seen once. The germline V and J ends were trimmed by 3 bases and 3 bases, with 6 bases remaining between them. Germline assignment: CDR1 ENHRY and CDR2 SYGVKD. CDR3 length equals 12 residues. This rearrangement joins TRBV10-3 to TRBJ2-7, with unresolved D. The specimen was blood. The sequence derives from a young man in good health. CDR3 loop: CAISDKLYEQYV. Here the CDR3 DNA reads TGTGCCATCAGTGATAAACTCTACGAGCAGTACGTC.